This T cell receptor beta chain was recorded in a study of blood T cell repertoires in COVID-19. Study overall: Acute and convalescent COVID-19 samples came from the United States, Italy and Spain. The cDNA or gDNA used as material had been derived from T cells, B-cell-depleted T cells, or PBMCs.

The length of the CDR3 is 15 residues. CDR1 SGHRS and CDR2 YFSETQ come from the germline V gene. V lost 3 bases to trimming and J lost 3 bases, with 16 bases between them. Profiling relied on immunoSEQ multiplex PCR, and the TCRdb table lists in-frame clones only, not all of them. The data contain some 100,000 clones, around 87% of them singletons. The TCR sequence derives from a human donor in a cohort sampled during active COVID-19. Specimen: peripheral blood. The chain joins TRBV5-1 to TRBJ2-7; D perhaps matches TRBD1 (6 bases). The CDR3 DNA follows: TGCGCCAGCAGCTCTCGGAGTCTAGGGGGCTACGAGCAGTACTTC. It codes for CASSSRSLGGYEQYF. Full variable domain (missing parts from reference TRBV5-1 and TRBJ2-7): KAGVTQTPRYLIKTRGQQVTLSCSPISGHRSVSWYQQTPGQGLQFLFEYFSETQRNKGNFPGRFSGRQFSNSRSEMNVSTLELGDSALYLCASSSRSLGGYEQYFGPGTRLTVT.